These T cell receptor beta chains were read from a single sample in a study of blood T cells in healthy people across ages. TCRdb redid the calling of the 5' RACE reads with MiXCR, one entry per CDR3 protein. The sample comprises fewer than 900,000 distinct CDR3 sequences, 49% of which are singletons, and around a third rests with the top ten. Sequencing used blood. These receptors originate from a woman aged 60 to 75 in good health. Each CDR3 is given with its conserved first and last residue. The D gene is left open where the match is weak. Expanded clones get a size class; other rows say once, few or many, or leave the size out.

v_call: TRBV4-2
j_call: TRBJ2-7
d_call: NA
clone_size: NA
cdr3_nt: TGTGCCAGCAGCCAAGATCTGGCAAACTACGAGCAGTACTTC
cdr3_aa: CASSQDLANYEQYF

v_call: TRBV29-1
j_call: TRBJ2-1
d_call: NA
clone_size: few
cdr3_nt: TGCAGCGTTGAAGGTGGACGGCGGGAAGGTGAGCAGTTCTTC
cdr3_aa: CSVEGGRREGEQFF

v_call: TRBV6-2/TRBV6-3
j_call: TRBJ2-7
d_call: NA
clone_size: NA
cdr3_nt: TGTGCCAGCAGTCCCTACAAACCCTACGAGCAGTACTTC
cdr3_aa: CASSPYKPYEQYF

v_call: TRBV6-5
j_call: TRBJ2-1
d_call: TRBD2
clone_size: NA
cdr3_nt: TGTGCCAGCAGTTACATCGGCCTAGCGGGGGTGAATGAGCAGTTCTTC
cdr3_aa: CASSYIGLAGVNEQFF

v_call: TRBV5-1
j_call: TRBJ2-5
d_call: TRBD1
clone_size: many
cdr3_nt: TGCGCCAGCAGCTGGGGACAGGCCGGGGAGACCCAGTACTTC
cdr3_aa: CASSWGQAGETQYF

v_call: TRBV10-3
j_call: TRBJ1-6
d_call: TRBD1
clone_size: NA
cdr3_nt: TGTGCCATCAGTGAGAGTAGACAGGGGGAATCACCCCTCCACTTT
cdr3_aa: CAISESRQGESPLHF

v_call: TRBV30
j_call: TRBJ2-7
d_call: NA
clone_size: NA
cdr3_nt: TGTGCCTGGAGTGTACTGGACGGGATGAGCTCCTACGAGCAGTACTTC
cdr3_aa: CAWSVLDGMSSYEQYF

v_call: TRBV10-3
j_call: TRBJ2-7
d_call: TRBD2
clone_size: NA
cdr3_nt: TGTGCCATCAGTGCCCTAGCGGGGGAGAACAATGAGCAGTACTTC
cdr3_aa: CAISALAGENNEQYF

v_call: TRBV29-1
j_call: TRBJ2-7
d_call: TRBD2
clone_size: NA
cdr3_nt: TGCAGCGTTGAGCCTAGCGGGGCCTACAATGAGCAGTACTTC
cdr3_aa: CSVEPSGAYNEQYF

v_call: TRBV2
j_call: TRBJ2-7
d_call: TRBD1
clone_size: NA
cdr3_nt: TGTGCCAGCAGTGGAGGGGGCGATCTCTACGAGCAGTACTTC
cdr3_aa: CASSGGGDLYEQYF

v_call: TRBV20-1
j_call: TRBJ2-7
d_call: NA
clone_size: NA
cdr3_nt: TGCAGTGCGGTCGGACGGATCTCCTACGAGCAGTACTTC
cdr3_aa: CSAVGRISYEQYF

v_call: TRBV7-3
j_call: TRBJ2-5
d_call: TRBD1
clone_size: NA
cdr3_nt: TGTGCCAGCAGCTTAGTGGGACAGGGGGGGGAGACCCAGTACTTC
cdr3_aa: CASSLVGQGGETQYF

v_call: TRBV4-3
j_call: TRBJ2-3
d_call: TRBD2
clone_size: NA
cdr3_nt: TGCGCCAGCAGCCAAGAACCTTTAGCGGGAGAGGTAACAGATACGCAGTATTTT
cdr3_aa: CASSQEPLAGEVTDTQYF

v_call: TRBV28
j_call: TRBJ2-5
d_call: NA
clone_size: NA
cdr3_nt: TGTGCCAGCAGCCCCCCATCATATGGCAGGGAGACCCAGTACTTC
cdr3_aa: CASSPPSYGRETQYF

v_call: TRBV4-3
j_call: TRBJ2-3
d_call: NA
clone_size: NA
cdr3_nt: TGCGCCAGCAGCCAAGAAGGGCTAGTCACAGATACGCAGTATTTT
cdr3_aa: CASSQEGLVTDTQYF

v_call: TRBV9
j_call: TRBJ2-6
d_call: NA
clone_size: few
cdr3_nt: TGTGCCAGCAGCGTAGCCGGAGGCGGCGCTGGGGCCAACGTCCTGACTTTC
cdr3_aa: CASSVAGGGAGANVLTF

v_call: TRBV7-2
j_call: TRBJ2-7
d_call: NA
clone_size: NA
cdr3_nt: TGTGCCAGCAGCGTAGATGCTTCCCACGGCGAGCAGTACTTC
cdr3_aa: CASSVDASHGEQYF

v_call: TRBV20-1
j_call: TRBJ1-1
d_call: TRBD1
clone_size: NA
cdr3_nt: TGCAGTGATCGGACAGGATACACTGAAGCTTTCTTT
cdr3_aa: CSDRTGYTEAFF

v_call: TRBV27
j_call: TRBJ1-2
d_call: NA
clone_size: few
cdr3_nt: TGTGCCAGCAGTTCGGGGGCCGCTAACTATGGCTACACCTTC
cdr3_aa: CASSSGAANYGYTF

v_call: TRBV7-2
j_call: TRBJ2-7
d_call: NA
clone_size: NA
cdr3_nt: TGTGCCAGCAGCCCCGGGTCCAATGAGCAGTACTTC
cdr3_aa: CASSPGSNEQYF

v_call: TRBV13
j_call: TRBJ2-3
d_call: NA
clone_size: NA
cdr3_nt: TGTGCCAGCAGCTTAGGGACAGCGGCGCAGTATTTT
cdr3_aa: CASSLGTAAQYF

v_call: TRBV6-6
j_call: TRBJ2-7
d_call: TRBD1
clone_size: few
cdr3_nt: TGTGCCAGCAGTTCGATACAGGGGGGCGAGCAGTACTTC
cdr3_aa: CASSSIQGGEQYF

v_call: TRBV6-2/TRBV6-3
j_call: TRBJ2-7
d_call: NA
clone_size: NA
cdr3_nt: TGTGCCAGCAGTTACACGGTTTTCTACGAGCAGTACTTC
cdr3_aa: CASSYTVFYEQYF

v_call: TRBV20-1
j_call: TRBJ2-3
d_call: NA
clone_size: few
cdr3_nt: TGCAGTGCTAAGGGGAGCCCCGGCTCAAGCACAGATACGCAGTATTTT
cdr3_aa: CSAKGSPGSSTDTQYF

v_call: TRBV2
j_call: TRBJ2-7
d_call: TRBD1
clone_size: few
cdr3_nt: TGTGCCAGCAGTCCGGACAGGCTTGGCGAGCAGTACTTC
cdr3_aa: CASSPDRLGEQYF

v_call: TRBV2
j_call: TRBJ1-5
d_call: NA
clone_size: once
cdr3_nt: TGTGCCAGCAGTGAAGCTTTTGGGGGTCAGCCCCAGCATTTT
cdr3_aa: CASSEAFGGQPQHF

v_call: TRBV5-1
j_call: TRBJ2-3
d_call: NA
clone_size: NA
cdr3_nt: TGCGCCAGCAGCATCCCGACTGCCACAGATACGCGGTATTTT
cdr3_aa: CASSIPTATDTRYF

v_call: TRBV20-1
j_call: TRBJ2-7
d_call: NA
clone_size: NA
cdr3_nt: TGCAGTGCTATCTCGTGGGACTCCTCCTACGAGCAGTACTTC
cdr3_aa: CSAISWDSSYEQYF

v_call: TRBV7-9
j_call: TRBJ2-3
d_call: NA
clone_size: few
cdr3_nt: TGTGCCAGCATCCGACAGGTCCAAGATACGCAGTATTTT
cdr3_aa: CASIRQVQDTQYF

v_call: TRBV5-6
j_call: TRBJ2-7
d_call: TRBD2
clone_size: few
cdr3_nt: TGTGCCAGCCGGCCCCTCGGGGGGACCGACGAGCAGTACTTC
cdr3_aa: CASRPLGGTDEQYF

v_call: TRBV20-1
j_call: TRBJ2-7
d_call: TRBD1
clone_size: NA
cdr3_nt: TGCAGTGCTAGAGGACAGGGCGACGATGCCTTCTCCTACGAGCAGTACTTC
cdr3_aa: CSARGQGDDAFSYEQYF

v_call: TRBV7-2
j_call: TRBJ1-2
d_call: NA
clone_size: NA
cdr3_nt: TGTGCCAGCAGCACCGGGACTAGGAGGGGCTACACCTTC
cdr3_aa: CASSTGTRRGYTF

v_call: TRBV3-1
j_call: TRBJ2-7
d_call: TRBD1
clone_size: few
cdr3_nt: TGTGCCAGCAGCGACCGGGACAGAGGGTTTTACGAGCAGTACTTC
cdr3_aa: CASSDRDRGFYEQYF

v_call: TRBV12-3/TRBV12-4
j_call: TRBJ1-4
d_call: TRBD1
clone_size: NA
cdr3_nt: TGTGCCAGCAGGGTGACAGGGACTAATGAAAAACTGTTTTTT
cdr3_aa: CASRVTGTNEKLFF

v_call: TRBV11-1
j_call: TRBJ2-5
d_call: TRBD2
clone_size: NA
cdr3_nt: TGTGCCAGCAGCCACGGGACTAGCGGGAAAGAGACCCAGTACTTC
cdr3_aa: CASSHGTSGKETQYF

v_call: TRBV2
j_call: TRBJ2-7
d_call: NA
clone_size: NA
cdr3_nt: TGTGCCAGCAGTGGGACAGTTAAAGGCTCCTACGAGCAGTACTTC
cdr3_aa: CASSGTVKGSYEQYF

v_call: TRBV5-1
j_call: TRBJ2-7
d_call: NA
clone_size: NA
cdr3_nt: TGCGCCAGCAGCTTGTCGGGATCTAGCAGCTCCTACGAGCAGTACTTC
cdr3_aa: CASSLSGSSSSYEQYF

v_call: TRBV12-3/TRBV12-4
j_call: TRBJ2-7
d_call: TRBD2
clone_size: NA
cdr3_nt: TGTGCCAGCAATTGGGGCGGGAGCTCCTACGAGCAGTACTTC
cdr3_aa: CASNWGGSSYEQYF

v_call: TRBV15
j_call: TRBJ2-7
d_call: NA
clone_size: few
cdr3_nt: TGTGCCACCAGCAGAGATATACTCTCCTACGAGCAGTACTTC
cdr3_aa: CATSRDILSYEQYF

v_call: TRBV29-1
j_call: TRBJ1-3
d_call: NA
clone_size: NA
cdr3_nt: TGCAGCGTTCGGCGGCCCTCTGGAAACACCATATATTTT
cdr3_aa: CSVRRPSGNTIYF

v_call: TRBV5-1
j_call: TRBJ2-5
d_call: NA
clone_size: few
cdr3_nt: TGCGCCAGCAGCTTGCCCCACCAGGGGATGGAGACCCAGTACTTC
cdr3_aa: CASSLPHQGMETQYF

v_call: TRBV24-1
j_call: TRBJ2-1
d_call: TRBD2
clone_size: NA
cdr3_nt: TGTGCCACCAGTGAGACCGGGACTAGCGGGGGAAAAGAGCAGTTCTTC
cdr3_aa: CATSETGTSGGKEQFF

v_call: TRBV2
j_call: TRBJ1-2
d_call: NA
clone_size: NA
cdr3_nt: TGTGCCAGCAGGACAGCCCGGCAATACTATGGCTACACCTTC
cdr3_aa: CASRTARQYYGYTF

v_call: TRBV20-1
j_call: TRBJ1-1
d_call: NA
clone_size: NA
cdr3_nt: TGCAGAACAACGCCGGGACGTGGGACTGAAGCTTTCTTT
cdr3_aa: CRTTPGRGTEAFF

v_call: TRBV29-1
j_call: TRBJ1-1
d_call: NA
clone_size: NA
cdr3_nt: TGCAGCGCCCGGGAGGTCACTGAAGCTTTCTTT
cdr3_aa: CSAREVTEAFF

v_call: TRBV4-1
j_call: TRBJ2-4
d_call: NA
clone_size: NA
cdr3_nt: TGCGCCAGCAGCCAAGCTCAAGAGTCAGTTCAGTACTTC
cdr3_aa: CASSQAQESVQYF

v_call: TRBV28
j_call: TRBJ2-3
d_call: NA
clone_size: NA
cdr3_nt: TGTGCCAGCAGTTCCTCAAAACTAGCCGGGAGCACAGATACGCAGTATTTT
cdr3_aa: CASSSSKLAGSTDTQYF

v_call: TRBV20-1
j_call: TRBJ1-1
d_call: NA
clone_size: NA
cdr3_nt: TGCAGTGCTAGTTGGGGGATGGGCAGAAAAGCTTTCTTT
cdr3_aa: CSASWGMGRKAFF

v_call: TRBV7-2
j_call: TRBJ1-2
d_call: TRBD1
clone_size: few
cdr3_nt: TGTGCCAGCACCGGGGCGGGACAGATTTATGGCTACACCTTC
cdr3_aa: CASTGAGQIYGYTF

v_call: TRBV29-1
j_call: TRBJ2-1
d_call: NA
clone_size: many
cdr3_nt: TGCAGCGTTAGCTTAGGAGGCGGCTTTGACAATGAGCAGTTCTTC
cdr3_aa: CSVSLGGGFDNEQFF

v_call: TRBV3-1
j_call: TRBJ1-2
d_call: NA
clone_size: few
cdr3_nt: TGTGCCAGCAGCCAAGATCACAGGGTGGACTATGGCTACACCTTC
cdr3_aa: CASSQDHRVDYGYTF

v_call: TRBV5-1
j_call: TRBJ2-1
d_call: TRBD2
clone_size: many
cdr3_nt: TGCGCCAGCAGCTTGGTCCCGGGTAGCGGGACCTACAATGAGCAGTTCTTC
cdr3_aa: CASSLVPGSGTYNEQFF

v_call: TRBV13
j_call: TRBJ2-3
d_call: TRBD2
clone_size: NA
cdr3_nt: TGTGCCAGCGCATGGTTTAGGACTAGCGGGAATCAAGGCACAGATACGCAGTATTTT
cdr3_aa: CASAWFRTSGNQGTDTQYF

v_call: TRBV10-3
j_call: TRBJ2-5
d_call: NA
clone_size: NA
cdr3_nt: TGTGCCATCAAAGACAGGCCAACACAAGAGACCCAGTACTTC
cdr3_aa: CAIKDRPTQETQYF

v_call: TRBV4-3
j_call: TRBJ2-1
d_call: NA
clone_size: NA
cdr3_nt: TGCGCCAGCAGCCAAGATCCCCACTCCGGCAATGAGCAGTTCTTC
cdr3_aa: CASSQDPHSGNEQFF

v_call: TRBV20-1
j_call: TRBJ2-4
d_call: TRBD2
clone_size: NA
cdr3_nt: TGCAGTGCTAGTAAGAGACTAGCGGGAGCGGGGGCAGCGAACATTCAGTACTTC
cdr3_aa: CSASKRLAGAGAANIQYF

v_call: TRBV7-9
j_call: TRBJ1-1
d_call: NA
clone_size: few
cdr3_nt: TGTGCCAGCAGCTTAGTAGTGATCAAGATGAACACTGAAGCTTTCTTT
cdr3_aa: CASSLVVIKMNTEAFF

v_call: TRBV28
j_call: TRBJ1-1
d_call: NA
clone_size: few
cdr3_nt: TGTGCCAGCAGTTTATTCTCGGCCGGCCGGGCCGCTGAAGCTTTCTTT
cdr3_aa: CASSLFSAGRAAEAFF